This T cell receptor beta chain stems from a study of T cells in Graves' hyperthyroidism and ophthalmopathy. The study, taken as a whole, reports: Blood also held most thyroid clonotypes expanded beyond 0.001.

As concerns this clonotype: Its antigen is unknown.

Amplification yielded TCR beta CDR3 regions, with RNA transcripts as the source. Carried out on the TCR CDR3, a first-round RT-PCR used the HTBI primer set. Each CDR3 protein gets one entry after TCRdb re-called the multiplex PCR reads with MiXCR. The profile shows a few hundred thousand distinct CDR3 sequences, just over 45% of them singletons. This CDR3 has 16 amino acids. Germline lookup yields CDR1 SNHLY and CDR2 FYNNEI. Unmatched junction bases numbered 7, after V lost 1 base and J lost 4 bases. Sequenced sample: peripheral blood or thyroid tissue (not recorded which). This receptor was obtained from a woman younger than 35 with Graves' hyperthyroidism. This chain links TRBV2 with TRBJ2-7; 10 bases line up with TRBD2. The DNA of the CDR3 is TGTGCCAGCAGTGAAGGAGCGGGAGGGCCGGGTTACGAGCAGTACTTC. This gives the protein CASSEGAGGPGYEQYF.